This paragraph reports one T cell receptor beta chain. The sample originates from a study of blood T cells in healthy people across ages. A J-beta primer mix and a sample-barcoded 5' primer were used in a second PCR of about 6 to 12 cycles. TCRdb re-called the 5' RACE reads through MiXCR, storing one row per CDR3 protein. The table lists over 1,500,000 distinct CDR3 sequences, around half of them singletons, with more than 2% in the top ten. CDR3 length: 14 residues. Germline trimming cut 0 bases from V and 3 bases from J; bases unmatched to any gene: 1. Germline CDR1 and CDR2: LGHNA and YNFKEQ. Sequences were obtained from blood. This chain uses TRBV4-2 with TRBJ1-2; 7 bases align to TRBD1. The clonotype comes from a middle-aged woman in good health. CDR3 region: CASSQDQGDYGYTF. CDR3 coding DNA: TGTGCCAGCAGCCAAGATCAGGGGGACTATGGCTACACCTTC.